Presented here are 18 T cell receptor beta chains from one specimen sequenced in a study of technical replicates of blood from a few donors. The repertoire was sequenced with immunoSEQ multiplex PCR; TCRdb's copy has only in-frame clones and lacks some. Of some 76,000 clones listed, approximately 94% are singletons. The sequenced material came from T cells isolated from PBMCs. The receptors come from a human donor in good health.

V and J are TRBV30 and TRBJ2-3; the D is unclear. V was trimmed by 6 bases and J by 0 bases, leaving 4 bases between them. The CDR3 has 11 residues. Germline V gives CDR1 GTSNPN, CDR2 SVGIG (reference sequence). CDR3 DNA sequence: TGTGCCTGTATGAGCACAGATACGCAGTATTTT. This gives the protein CACMSTDTQYF.

This clone has only one observation. This chain joins TRBV9 and TRBJ1-5; TRBD1 matches at 7 bases. After removal of 3 bases from V and 3 bases from J, the junction contained 6 bases not matched to a gene. The CDR3 extends over 15 amino acids. CDR1 and CDR2 (germline): SGDLS, YYNGEE. DNA of the CDR3: TGTGCCAGCAGCGACCGGGACAGTCCCAATCAGCCCCAGCATTTT. This translates into CASSDRDSPNQPQHF.

This CDR3 reads CASSFGTSGSYEQYF. The CDR3 region has the DNA TGTGCCAGCAGCTTTGGGACTAGCGGGAGCTACGAGCAGTACTTC. J is TRBJ2-7 and V is TRBV27; 14 positions agree with TRBD2. CDR1 is MNHEY and CDR2 is SMNVEV in the germline V gene (reference sequence). V was pared by 6 bases and J by 3 bases, with 4 bases of the junction left unmatched. CDR3 length equals 15 residues.

V and J are TRBV6-5 and TRBJ1-3; D is perhaps TRBD1 (5 bases). From germline, CDR1 is MNHEY and CDR2 SVGAGI. The CDR3 has 16 amino acids. Between the trimmed V and J ends, which lost 0 bases and 0 bases, there was a span of 9 bases. As DNA, the CDR3 is TGTGCCAGCAGTTACTCGGGGGGTCTCTCTGGAAACACCATATATTTT. Protein sequence: CASSYSGGLSGNTIYF.

The chain recombines TRBV11-3 with TRBJ2-2, with 9 bases fitting TRBD1. Germline assignment: CDR1 SGHNT and CDR2 YENEEA. This CDR3 comprises 15 residues. Unmatched junction bases numbered 6, after V lost 5 bases and J lost 5 bases. The CDR3 sequence is CASSQGQGWTGELFF. Here the CDR3 DNA reads TGTGCCAGCAGCCAGGGACAGGGTTGGACCGGGGAGCTGTTTTTT.

Only one count was recorded for this clone. This rearrangement joins TRBV11-2 to TRBJ2-3; D not certain. V was cut by 6 bases and J by 6 bases, with 7 bases left in between. The length of the CDR3 is 11 residues. Germline V CDR1 and CDR2: SGHAT, FQNNGV. The CDR3 sequence is CASRPQDTQYF. The CDR3 coding sequence is TGTGCCAGCAGGCCCCAGGATACGCAGTATTTT.

This clone came up once. The genes are TRBV27 and TRBJ2-7; TRBD2 matches 12 bases. Germline assignment: CDR1 MNHEY and CDR2 SMNVEV (reference sequence). CDR3 length: 15 amino acids. With V trimmed by 1 base and J by 7 bases, 5 bases remained unmatched. The CDR3 reads CASSLWASGRGEQYF. In nucleotides, the CDR3 is TGTGCCAGCAGTTTATGGGCTAGCGGGAGGGGTGAGCAGTACTTC.

The rearrangement joins TRBV18 to TRBJ2-7, with 9 bases identical to TRBD2. The V gene end was trimmed by 4 bases and the J gene end by 2 bases; junction bases not matched to a gene: 6. This CDR3 has 15 residues. Germline CDR1 KGHSH, CDR2 LQKENI. CDR3 residues: CASSRPAGGTYEQYF. The CDR3 DNA sequence: TGTGCCAGCTCACGCCCAGCGGGAGGTACCTACGAGCAGTACTTC. The full variable domain, its missing parts supplied by reference TRBV18 and TRBJ2-7, is NAGVMQNPRHLVRRRGQEARLRCSPMKGHSHVYWYRQLPEEGLKFMVYLQKENIIDESGMPKERFSAEFPKEGPSILRIQQVVRGDSAAYFCASSRPAGGTYEQYFGPGTRLTVT.

The chain recombines TRBV10-1 with TRBJ2-7, with D possibly matching TRBD1 (6 bases). The CDR3 extends over 14 amino acids. CDR1 and CDR2 (germline): WNHNN, SYGVQD (reference sequence). V was cut by 3 bases and J by 3 bases, with 12 bases left in between. CDR3 loop: CASSEIEGVYEQYF. The CDR3 nucleotides are TGCGCCAGCAGTGAAATTGAGGGGGTCTACGAGCAGTACTTC.

V and J are TRBV7-3 and TRBJ2-1; a weak D match, TRBD2 (5 bases). This CDR3 has 16 residues. The germline V gene encodes CDR1 SGHTA and CDR2 FQGTGA. V gave up 1 base and J gave up 0 bases, with 10 bases separating them. The CDR3 sequence: CASSLNLGSSYNEQFF. The CDR3 bases are TGTGCCAGCAGCTTAAATCTGGGGAGCTCCTACAATGAGCAGTTCTTC.

V is TRBV18 and J is TRBJ2-3; D unresolved. Germline V CDR1 and CDR2: KGHSH, LQKENI. Trimming took off 4 bases at V and 14 bases at J, with 16 bases between the two ends. CDR3 length equals 12 residues. In DNA form, the CDR3 reads TGTGCCAGCTCACAACCTAACGATCGAGGGTATTTT. Amino acid sequence: CASSQPNDRGYF.

The rearrangement uses TRBV7-2 and TRBJ1-1, with 8 bases fitting TRBD1. The CDR3 is 14 amino acids. V shed 3 bases, J shed 2 bases, and the junction held 2 bases outside the gene matches. Germline CDR1 and CDR2: SGHTA and FQGNSA. CDR3 amino acids: CASSFQGANTEAFF. DNA of the CDR3: TGTGCCAGCAGCTTCCAGGGGGCAAACACTGAAGCTTTCTTT.

The chain uses TRBV7-9 and TRBJ2-5, with 8 bases fitting TRBD2. The CDR3 totals 17 residues. The J segment lost 4 bases and the V segment lost 7 bases, leaving 17 bases of the junction unmatched. CDR1 and CDR2 from the germline V gene are SEHNR and FQNEAQ (reference sequence). The CDR3 DNA follows: TGTGCCAGCACCCTCCTTCCGCAGCGGGAGATTCTAGAGACCCAGTACTTC. Translation gives CASTLLPQREILETQYF.

This rearrangement joins TRBV6-5 to TRBJ2-7, with 7 bases identical to TRBD1. Germline V lookup: CDR1 MNHEY, CDR2 SVGAGI. This CDR3 is 13 amino acids long. V lost 6 bases, J lost 7 bases, and 9 bases stayed unmatched. Here the CDR3 DNA reads TGTGCCAGCAGCTCTGAACAGGGGTGGGAGCAGTACTTC. It codes for CASSSEQGWEQYF.

This chain joins TRBV11-2 and TRBJ2-7; no firm D call. The length of the CDR3 is 14 residues. The V gene lost 0 bases and the J gene lost 0 bases, with 6 bases spanning the gap. Per the germline V gene, CDR1 is SGHAT and CDR2 is FQNNGV. The CDR3 DNA follows: TGTGCCAGCAGCTTAGAGGCAAACTCCTACGAGCAGTACTTC. Residues: CASSLEANSYEQYF.

The chain has TRBV7-8 and TRBJ1-2; 8 bases agree with TRBD1. Germline V gene sequence: CDR1 SGHVS, CDR2 FQNEAQ. The ends lost 5 bases at V and 8 bases at J; junction bases unmatched: 10. The CDR3 covers 14 residues. CDR3 DNA: TGTGCCAGCAGCCCAACCTCAGGGGGCTTAGGCTACACCTTC. Encoded protein: CASSPTSGGLGYTF.

The genes are TRBV29-1 and TRBJ2-7; 8 nucleotides align to TRBD1. The V segment lost 4 bases and the J segment 0 bases; nucleotides outside the gene matches: 2. CDR1 and CDR2 (germline): SQVTM, ANQGSEA. This CDR3 is built from 13 residues. The CDR3 nucleotides read TGCAGCGTTGCACAGGGGGTCTCCTACGAGCAGTACTTC. The encoded protein is CSVAQGVSYEQYF.

This chain uses TRBV5-1 with TRBJ1-1; TRBD1 is a possible D gene (6 bases). The V gene lost 2 bases and the J gene lost 2 bases, with 10 bases spanning the gap. CDR1 SGHRS and CDR2 YFSETQ come from the germline V gene. There are 14 residues in the CDR3. CDR3 sequence: CASSFRDTNTEAFF. The CDR3 bases are TGCGCCAGCAGCTTCCGGGACACCAACACTGAAGCTTTCTTT. Filled out from reference TRBV5-1 and TRBJ1-1, the complete variable domain reads KAGVTQTPRYLIKTRGQQVTLSCSPISGHRSVSWYQQTPGQGLQFLFEYFSETQRNKGNFPGRFSGRQFSNSRSEMNVSTLELGDSALYLCASSFRDTNTEAFFGQGTRLTVV.